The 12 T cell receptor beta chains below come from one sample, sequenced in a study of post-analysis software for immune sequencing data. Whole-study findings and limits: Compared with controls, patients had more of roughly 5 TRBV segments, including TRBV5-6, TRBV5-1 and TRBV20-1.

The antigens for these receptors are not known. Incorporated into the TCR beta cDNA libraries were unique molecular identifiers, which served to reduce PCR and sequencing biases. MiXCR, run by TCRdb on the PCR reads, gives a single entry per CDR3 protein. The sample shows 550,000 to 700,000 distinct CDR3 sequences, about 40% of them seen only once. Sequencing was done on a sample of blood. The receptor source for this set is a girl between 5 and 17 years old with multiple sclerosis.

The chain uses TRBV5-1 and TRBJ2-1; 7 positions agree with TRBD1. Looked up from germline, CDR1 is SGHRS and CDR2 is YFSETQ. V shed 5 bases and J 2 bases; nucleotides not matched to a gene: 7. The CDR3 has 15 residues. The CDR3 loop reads CASRPTGIPYNEQFF. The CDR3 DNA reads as TGCGCCAGCAGGCCGACAGGGATCCCCTACAATGAGCAGTTCTTC. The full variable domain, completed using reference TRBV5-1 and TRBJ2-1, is KAGVTQTPRYLIKTRGQQVTLSCSPISGHRSVSWYQQTPGQGLQFLFEYFSETQRNKGNFPGRFSGRQFSNSRSEMNVSTLELGDSALYLCASRPTGIPYNEQFFGPGTRLTVL.

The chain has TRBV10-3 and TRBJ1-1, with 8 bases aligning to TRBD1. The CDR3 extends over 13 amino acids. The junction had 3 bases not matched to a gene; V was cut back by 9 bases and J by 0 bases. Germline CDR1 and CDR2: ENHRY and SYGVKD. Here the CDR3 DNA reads TGTGCCATGACAGGGGACATGAACACTGAAGCTTTCTTT. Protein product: CAMTGDMNTEAFF.

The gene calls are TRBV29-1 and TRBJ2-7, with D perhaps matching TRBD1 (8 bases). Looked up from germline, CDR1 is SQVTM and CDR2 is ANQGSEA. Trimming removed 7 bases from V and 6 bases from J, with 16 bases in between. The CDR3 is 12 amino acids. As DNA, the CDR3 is TGCAGCGCTAGGACAGGGAGGGCCGAGCAGTACTTC. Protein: CSARTGRAEQYF.

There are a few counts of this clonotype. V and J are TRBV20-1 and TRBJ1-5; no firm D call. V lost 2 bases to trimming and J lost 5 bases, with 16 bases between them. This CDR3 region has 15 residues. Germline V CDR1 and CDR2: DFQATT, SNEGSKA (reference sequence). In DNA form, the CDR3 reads TGCAGTGCTAGACCTGTTGGCGGGCTTGATCAGCCCCAGCATTTT. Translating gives CSARPVGGLDQPQHF.

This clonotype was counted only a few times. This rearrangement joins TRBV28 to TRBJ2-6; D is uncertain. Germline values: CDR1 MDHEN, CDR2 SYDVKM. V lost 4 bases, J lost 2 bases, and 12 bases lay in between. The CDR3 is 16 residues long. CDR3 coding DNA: TGTGCCAGCAGTTCGAAAGGGATAACTGGGGCCAACGTCCTGACTTTC. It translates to CASSSKGITGANVLTF. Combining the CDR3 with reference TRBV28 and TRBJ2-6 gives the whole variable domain DVKVTQSSRYLVKRTGEKVFLECVQDMDHENMFWYRQDPGLGLRLIYFSYDVKMKEKGDIPEGYSVSREKKERFSLILESASTNQTSMYLCASSSKGITGANVLTFGAGSRLTVL.

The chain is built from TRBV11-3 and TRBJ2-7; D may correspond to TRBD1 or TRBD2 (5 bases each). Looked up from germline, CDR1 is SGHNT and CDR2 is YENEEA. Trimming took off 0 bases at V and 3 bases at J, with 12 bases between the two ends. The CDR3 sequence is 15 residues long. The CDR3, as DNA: TGTGCCAGCAGCTTAGATCGGGACGGGTACTACGAGCAGTACTTC. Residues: CASSLDRDGYYEQYF.

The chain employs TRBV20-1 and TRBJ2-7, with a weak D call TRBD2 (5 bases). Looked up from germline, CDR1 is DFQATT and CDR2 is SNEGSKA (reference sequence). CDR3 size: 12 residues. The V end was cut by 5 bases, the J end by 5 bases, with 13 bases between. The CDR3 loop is CSALSVEDEQYF. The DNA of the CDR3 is TGCAGTGCTCTGAGCGTGGAGGACGAGCAGTACTTC.

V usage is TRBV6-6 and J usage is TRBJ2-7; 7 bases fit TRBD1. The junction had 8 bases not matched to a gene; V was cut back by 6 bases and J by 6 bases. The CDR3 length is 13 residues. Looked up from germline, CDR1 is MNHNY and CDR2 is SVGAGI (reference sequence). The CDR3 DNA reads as TGTGCCAGCAGCTTAACAGGGGAACGCGAGCAGTACTTC. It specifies CASSLTGEREQYF.

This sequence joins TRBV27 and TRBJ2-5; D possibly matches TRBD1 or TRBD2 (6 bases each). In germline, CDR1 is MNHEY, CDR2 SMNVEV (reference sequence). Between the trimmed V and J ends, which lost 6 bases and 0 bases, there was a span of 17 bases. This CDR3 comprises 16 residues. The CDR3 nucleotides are TGTGCCAGCAGCCTAGGGGGGACCCTGTACCAAGAGACCCAGTACTTC. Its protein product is CASSLGGTLYQETQYF.

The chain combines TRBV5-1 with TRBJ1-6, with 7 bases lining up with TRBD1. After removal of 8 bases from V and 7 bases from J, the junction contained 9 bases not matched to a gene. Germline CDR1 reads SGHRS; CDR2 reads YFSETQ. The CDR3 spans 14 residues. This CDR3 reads CASANGQANSPLHF. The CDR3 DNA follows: TGCGCCAGTGCCAACGGACAGGCCAATTCACCCCTCCACTTT.

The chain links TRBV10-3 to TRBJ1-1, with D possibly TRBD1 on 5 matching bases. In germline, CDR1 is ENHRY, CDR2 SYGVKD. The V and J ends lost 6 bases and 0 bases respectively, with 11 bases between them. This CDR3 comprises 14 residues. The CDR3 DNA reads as TGTGCCATCAGGTTGGGGACGGTGAACACTGAAGCTTTCTTT. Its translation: CAIRLGTVNTEAFF.

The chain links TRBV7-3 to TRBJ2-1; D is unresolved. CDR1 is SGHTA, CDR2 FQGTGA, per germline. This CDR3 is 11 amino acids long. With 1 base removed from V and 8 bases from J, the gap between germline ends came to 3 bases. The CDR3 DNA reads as TGTGCCAGCAGCTTAAACGATGAGCAGTTCTTC. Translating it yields CASSLNDEQFF.